Sequencing of this T cell receptor (beta chain) was carried out in a study of blood T cell repertoires in COVID-19. Study as a whole: From T cells, B-cell-depleted T cells, or PBMCs came the material, which was cDNA or gDNA.

While infection was still active, Seattle patients were enrolled and then followed longitudinally. The CDR3 length is 14 residues. Germline V lookup: CDR1 GTSNPN, CDR2 SVGIG (reference sequence). Trimming shortened V by 4 bases and J by 0 bases, and 9 bases separated the two germline ends. In the authors' methods: Researchers report that nucleated cell counts were estimated from reference gene primer amplification. Clones were sequenced by immunoSEQ multiplex PCR, and TCRdb holds only the in-frame ones, with some missing. V, J and clone size were drawn from that table, and D and trimming were deduced from the DNA. The repertoire holds under 150,000 clones, with about nine tenths as singletons.

The source material was peripheral blood. This TCR came from a man aged 55 to 70 with COVID-19, enrolled during active disease. The V call is TRBV30, the J call TRBJ2-2; perhaps TRBD1 as D (6 bases). The CDR3 DNA is TGTGCCTGGAAAGGGGGAACGAACACCGGGGAGCTGTTTTTT. Encoded protein: CAWKGGTNTGELFF.